A single sample gave rise to the 17 T cell receptor beta chains below, sequenced in a study of cytomegalovirus exposure and HLA in healthy donors. It was with 60 Vbeta and 13 Jbeta primers that the PCR ran. The repertoire was sequenced with immunoSEQ multiplex PCR; TCRdb's copy has only in-frame clones and lacks some. The sample lists about 100,000 clones; roughly 73% were seen once. Sequenced material: PBMCs. These receptors were collected from a man between 45 and 60 years old in good health and CMV-seropositive.

With regard to this clone: A read error may account for a junction end that differs from germline. This chain joins TRBV7-6 and TRBJ2-2; D is unclear. This CDR3 is built from 12 residues. Germline-derived CDR1 and CDR2 are SGHVS and FNYEAQ. The CDR3 coding sequence is TGTTCCAGCAGTCACGGCACCGGGGAGCTGTTTTTT. Protein product: CSSSHGTGELFF.

This clone is a singleton in its sample. The genes are TRBV11-2 and TRBJ2-7; 10 bases align to TRBD2. J gave up 5 bases and V 6 bases, and 7 bases lay outside the gene matches. The CDR3 consists of 14 residues. Germline V gene lookup returns CDR1 SGHAT and CDR2 FQNNGV. The CDR3, as DNA: TGTGCCAGCAGTCGAGCGGGGGGGCCAGACGAGCAGTACTTC. This gives the protein CASSRAGGPDEQYF.

This chain links TRBV6-4 with TRBJ1-2; TRBD1 matches 8 bases. Germline V gene sequence: CDR1 MRHNA, CDR2 SNTAGT. Trimming took 5 bases from V and 6 from J; bases not matched to a gene: 8. The CDR3 has 14 amino acids. CDR3 residues: CASSPSPGGHGYTF. The CDR3 nucleotides read TGTGCCAGCAGTCCATCCCCAGGGGGCCATGGCTACACCTTC.

This clone was recorded a few times. This chain uses TRBV11-2 with TRBJ2-1, with TRBD1 identical over 10 bases. Germline trimming cut 5 bases from V and 6 bases from J; bases unmatched to any gene: 7. Germline values: CDR1 SGHAT, CDR2 FQNNGV. The CDR3 extends over 15 amino acids. CDR3 nucleotide sequence: TGTGCCAGCAGCCAAGCGGGACAGGGGAGCAATGAGCAGTTCTTC. Encoded protein: CASSQAGQGSNEQFF.

This clone showed up just a few times. The chain is built from TRBV7-2 and TRBJ2-5; D perhaps matches TRBD1 (5 bases). CDR1 is SGHTA and CDR2 is FQGNSA in the germline V gene. The CDR3 runs to 16 residues. Between the trimmed V and J ends, which lost 1 base and 2 bases, there was a span of 14 bases. This chain's CDR3 is CASSLDQGYGQETQYF. The CDR3 nucleotides read TGTGCCAGCAGCTTAGACCAGGGCTACGGGCAAGAGACCCAGTACTTC.

The chain combines TRBV9 with TRBJ1-4; 7 nucleotides agree with TRBD1. Germline CDR1 reads SGDLS; CDR2 reads YYNGEE. J was trimmed by 3 bases and V by 4 bases; bases with no gene match: 3. The CDR3 has 14 residues. Here the CDR3 reads CASSQGVANEKLFF. The CDR3 DNA reads as TGTGCCAGCAGCCAGGGGGTAGCTAATGAAAAACTGTTTTTT.

This chain links TRBV19 with TRBJ2-7, with D possibly matching TRBD2 (5 bases). V was trimmed by 3 bases and J by 2 bases, leaving 11 bases between them. Germline V lookup: CDR1 LNHDA, CDR2 SQIVND (reference sequence). The CDR3 has 14 amino acids. CDR3 sequence (DNA): TGTGCCAGTAGTATGTCAGCGGATCCCTACGAGCAGTACTTC. Translated, it gives CASSMSADPYEQYF.

V usage is TRBV9 and J usage is TRBJ2-2; 11 bases match TRBD1. After removal of 3 bases from V and 4 bases from J, the junction contained 5 bases not matched to a gene. The CDR3 consists of 16 residues. From germline, CDR1 is SGDLS and CDR2 YYNGEE. Here the CDR3 reads CASSAGQGAGTGELFF. Written as DNA, the CDR3 is TGTGCCAGCAGCGCCGGACAGGGGGCGGGCACCGGGGAGCTGTTTTTT.

The chain recombines TRBV7-3 with TRBJ2-1; the D gene is possibly TRBD1 (6 bases). This CDR3 is 15 amino acids long. Trimming removed 2 bases at V and 0 bases at J, with 8 bases between. Germline V CDR1 and CDR2: SGHTA, FQGTGA. CDR3 nucleotide sequence: TGTGCCAGCAGCTTAGCGGACAGCTCCTACAATGAGCAGTTCTTC. This encodes CASSLADSSYNEQFF.

The rearrangement uses TRBV4-2 and TRBJ2-7, with 8 bases lining up with TRBD1. Germline V gives CDR1 LGHNA, CDR2 YNFKEQ. V lost 0 bases to trimming and J lost 11 bases; unmatched junction nucleotides: 6. CDR3 length: 13 amino acids. The CDR3 nucleotides are TGTGCCAGCAGCCAAGACGTAGACAGGGGAAAGTACTTC. Residues: CASSQDVDRGKYF.

This clone was seen a handful of times. V gene TRBV13 combines with J gene TRBJ1-1; D is perhaps TRBD1 (6 bases). Germline assignment: CDR1 PRHDT and CDR2 FYEKMQ (reference sequence). This CDR3 has 15 residues. Trimming removed 2 bases at V and 1 base at J, with 11 bases between. As DNA, the CDR3 is TGTGCCAGCAGCTTATGGGGGGGCTCGAACACTGAAGCTTTCTTT. Protein product: CASSLWGGSNTEAFF.

This sequence joins TRBV2 and TRBJ2-1; 8 bases align to TRBD1. This CDR3 spans 15 amino acids. Unmatched junction bases numbered 7, after V lost 6 bases and J lost 3 bases. CDR1 SNHLY and CDR2 FYNNEI come from the germline V gene. CDR3 nucleotide sequence: TGTGCCAGCAGGGACAGGGATGGGAACTACAATGAGCAGTTCTTC. Its protein is CASRDRDGNYNEQFF.

This chain links TRBV18 with TRBJ2-1; 7 positions match TRBD2. Losses at the gene ends were 3 bases for V and 1 base for J; bases not matched to a gene: 9. The CDR3 covers 17 residues. The germline CDR1 and CDR2 sequences are KGHSH and LQKENI. The DNA for the CDR3 is TGTGCCAGCTCACCCCTTGGGAGCGGGACTTCCTACAATGAGCAGTTCTTC. Its protein product is CASSPLGSGTSYNEQFF.

This rearrangement joins TRBV11-2 to TRBJ2-7; 9 nucleotides match TRBD2. CDR1 and CDR2 from the germline V gene are SGHAT and FQNNGV. The CDR3 is 17 amino acids. Trimming removed 5 bases from V and 3 bases from J; junction bases left unmatched: 14. Written as DNA, the CDR3 is TGTGCCAGCAGCCCGAATGCGGGGGGGGATATCAACTACGAGCAGTACTTC. This codes for CASSPNAGGDINYEQYF.

This clone has more than one count but fewer than ten. The chain has TRBV5-8 and TRBJ1-2; 8 bases are shared with TRBD1. The V segment lost 4 bases and the J segment 4 bases; nucleotides outside the gene matches: 6. The CDR3 contains 14 residues. Germline CDR1 is SGHTS and CDR2 is YDEGEE. CDR3: CASSLGQGPYGYTF. Here the CDR3 DNA reads TGTGCCAGCAGCCTAGGACAGGGACCCTATGGCTACACCTTC.

The chain links TRBV4-2 to TRBJ1-5; D gene uncertain. The V gene's germline CDR1 is LGHNA and CDR2 YNFKEQ. The CDR3 is 13 residues long. The ends were cut back, 1 base at V and 7 bases at J, with 8 bases in the middle. The CDR3 is CASSQAMGQPQHF. Written as DNA, the CDR3 is TGTGCCAGCAGCCAAGCCATGGGCCAGCCCCAGCATTTT.

The rearrangement uses TRBV6-1 and TRBJ2-1; 7 bases agree with TRBD2. This CDR3 comprises 13 residues. Germline values: CDR1 MNHNS, CDR2 SASEGT. With 6 bases clipped from V and 3 bases from J, the junction kept 2 bases outside the gene matches. CDR3 in DNA: TGTGCCAGCAGGGCTAGCGGCTACAATGAGCAGTTCTTC. The encoded protein is CASRASGYNEQFF.